The rows below give T cell receptor beta chains drawn from one sample of a study of CD8 T cells in ankylosing spondylitis. TCRdb recomputed calls from the 5' RACE reads with MiXCR, one row per CDR3 protein. The data hold about 700,000 distinct CDR3 sequences, with under 20% observed a single time. The specimen sequenced was blood, either unsorted or a sorted T cell fraction (not recorded which). The receptor set was obtained from a male donor with ankylosing spondylitis. Both conserved end residues are part of each CDR3. Clone size is stated in some rows and not others, as once, few, many or a class when expanded.

clone_size: many
j_call: TRBJ2-7
v_call: TRBV7-9
cdr3_aa: CASSLQPYEQYF

clone_size: NA
j_call: TRBJ1-5
v_call: TRBV12-3/TRBV12-4
cdr3_aa: CASSVTGTGGQPQHF

clone_size: few
j_call: TRBJ2-1
v_call: TRBV20-1
cdr3_aa: CSARDRVSRGYNEQFF

clone_size: NA
j_call: TRBJ2-2
v_call: TRBV7-9
cdr3_aa: CASSSSDRGGNTGELFF

clone_size: few
j_call: TRBJ2-7
v_call: TRBV5-5
cdr3_aa: CASSLSSHEQYF

clone_size: few
j_call: TRBJ2-2
v_call: TRBV5-1
cdr3_aa: CASSLFGGNTGELFF

clone_size: NA
j_call: TRBJ2-1
v_call: TRBV24-1
cdr3_aa: CATSDTTSGNEQFF

clone_size: NA
j_call: TRBJ2-1
v_call: TRBV20-1
cdr3_aa: CSAKSPSYNEQFF

clone_size: NA
j_call: TRBJ2-1
v_call: TRBV5-1
cdr3_aa: CASSLAGTPIEQFF

clone_size: NA
j_call: TRBJ1-1
v_call: TRBV7-9
cdr3_aa: CASSRDSVGTEAFF

clone_size: few
j_call: TRBJ2-5
v_call: TRBV29-1
cdr3_aa: CSVEGASGSWETQYF

clone_size: few
j_call: TRBJ1-5
v_call: TRBV15
cdr3_aa: CATSPRRNNQPQHF

clone_size: NA
j_call: TRBJ1-2
v_call: TRBV21-1
cdr3_aa: CASSKWGGTPSPNMVYGYTF

clone_size: NA
j_call: TRBJ2-5
v_call: TRBV3-1
cdr3_aa: CASSRAGLAGQETQYF

clone_size: NA
j_call: TRBJ2-5
v_call: TRBV11-2
cdr3_aa: CASRSWGTSSETQYF

clone_size: NA
j_call: TRBJ2-7
v_call: TRBV2
cdr3_aa: CASSEARDRSYEQYF

clone_size: NA
j_call: TRBJ1-6
v_call: TRBV27
cdr3_aa: CASSYDRVSSPLHF

clone_size: NA
j_call: TRBJ1-1
v_call: TRBV5-6
cdr3_aa: CASSPATNTEAFF

clone_size: once
j_call: TRBJ2-7
v_call: TRBV3-1
cdr3_aa: CASSHRGRFSEQYF

clone_size: NA
j_call: TRBJ2-2
v_call: TRBV12-3/TRBV12-4
cdr3_aa: CASSPGQGQVFGELFF

clone_size: NA
j_call: TRBJ1-5
v_call: TRBV20-1
cdr3_aa: CSARAPGQGGNQPQHF

clone_size: NA
j_call: TRBJ2-3
v_call: TRBV7-8
cdr3_aa: CASTIVAGRLRETVDTQYF

clone_size: few
j_call: TRBJ2-7
v_call: TRBV20-1
cdr3_aa: CSARTGALYEQYF

clone_size: NA
j_call: TRBJ2-1
v_call: TRBV6-1
cdr3_aa: CASCWKTGLGVNEQFF

clone_size: many
j_call: TRBJ1-1
v_call: TRBV25-1
cdr3_aa: CASSQGKNTEAFF

clone_size: NA
j_call: TRBJ1-1
v_call: TRBV5-1
cdr3_aa: CASSLGAGGDSAEAFF

clone_size: NA
j_call: TRBJ2-1
v_call: TRBV12-3/TRBV12-4
cdr3_aa: CASSPDRNSYNEQFF

clone_size: NA
j_call: TRBJ2-1
v_call: TRBV5-5
cdr3_aa: CASSLRQTSSYNEQFF

clone_size: many
j_call: TRBJ2-6
v_call: TRBV29-1
cdr3_aa: CSVPSYGANVLTF

clone_size: NA
j_call: TRBJ2-3
v_call: TRBV29-1
cdr3_aa: CSVRHGADTQYF

clone_size: NA
j_call: TRBJ1-2
v_call: TRBV27
cdr3_aa: CASSSIQAPGDYGYTF